This TCR beta chain was observed in a study of blood T cell repertoires in COVID-19. The wider study: Acute and convalescent COVID-19 samples came from the United States, Italy and Spain.

Per the study methods: Scientists estimated how many nucleated cells there were by amplifying reference gene primers. Some clones are missing from TCRdb's copy, which holds only in-frame ones; the method was immunoSEQ multiplex PCR. V and J calls and clone size follow that table, whereas D and trimming were derived from the DNA. The sample consists of about 120,000 clones, approximately 83% of them appearing once. This clone was seen only a few times. The germline V gene has CDR1 LGHDT and CDR2 YNNKEL (reference sequence). The V end was cut by 1 base, the J end by 2 bases, with 12 bases between. This CDR3 comprises 16 residues.

The sequence derives from a man older than 75 with acute or convalescent COVID-19. The chain has TRBV3-1 (or the pseudogene TRBV3-2) and TRBJ1-5; D ambiguous. The sample consisted of peripheral blood. CDR3 bases: TGTGCCAGCAGCCAAGGTCAGGTTTGGGGCAATCAGCCCCAGCATTTT. It translates to CASSQGQVWGNQPQHF.